This T cell receptor (beta chain) emerged from a study of CD8+CD57+ T cells in acquired aplastic anemia. Whole-study context: Sorted CD4+ and CD8+ cells gave a mean 3.2 ug DNA, range roughly 0.18 to 30 ug.

CDR3 size: 17 residues. In germline, CDR1 is MNHEY, CDR2 SVGAGI. The germline V and J ends were trimmed by 2 bases and 3 bases, with 19 bases remaining between them. Patients who underwent sequencing had shown CD8+CD57+ cell expansion by flow cytometry. Severe acquired aplastic anemia was present in all patients. Concerning this clonotype: Antigen: not known.

Overall study findings and caveats: Patients and controls were found to share more than 25 CD8+ CDR3 sequences. Patient and control CD8+ Simpson's diversity was not significantly different.

According to the study, genomic DNA was the template for TCR beta VDJ and CDR3 profiling. TCRdb reprocessed the reads with MiXCR, giving one entry per CDR3 protein. The data show about 150,000 distinct CDR3 sequences, about 48% seen once. The clonotype comes from a human donor with aplastic anemia. The chain has TRBV6-5 and TRBJ1-2; the D gene is possibly TRBD1 (5 bases). The sequenced sample consisted of sorted CD4+, CD8+, or CD8+CD57+ T cells (not recorded which) from PBMCs. The CDR3 DNA follows: TGTGCCAGCAGTTACACCGGGGGGAGTCCGGGGTACTATGGCTACACCTTC. This encodes CASSYTGGSPGYYGYTF.